The following is a T cell receptor beta chain sequence with its context. V lost 0 bases, J lost 4 bases, and 4 bases stayed unmatched. The V gene's germline CDR1 is LGHNA and CDR2 YNFKEQ. The CDR3 has 17 amino acids. The entry originates in a study of blood T cell repertoires in COVID-19. Study-wide background: COVID-19 samples, acute and convalescent, were from the United States, Italy and Spain. PBMCs, B-cell-depleted T cells, or T cells were the source of the cDNA or gDNA that made up the material.

Using immunoSEQ multiplex PCR, the repertoire was profiled, and TCRdb retains in-frame clones only, with some absent. The sample has 60,000 to 100,000 clones, about 87% seen once. The receptor was isolated from a man aged 45-65 years with active COVID-19. This chain uses TRBV4-2 with TRBJ1-6; TRBD1 agrees at 9 bases. Sequences were obtained from peripheral blood. The CDR3 sequence: CASSQEGGTGYNSPLHF. DNA of the CDR3: TGTGCCAGCAGCCAAGAAGGAGGGACAGGGTATAATTCACCCCTCCACTTT.